This record looks at one T cell receptor (beta chain) sequence and its context. Germline V CDR1 and CDR2: KGHSH, LQKENI. This CDR3 region has 16 residues. The ends lost 3 bases at V and 6 bases at J; junction bases unmatched: 13. The data belong to a study of T-cell reconstitution after alpha-beta-depleted transplantation in children. Unique molecular identifiers were used in preparing the TCRbeta library. TCRdb passed the PCR reads through MiXCR, listing each CDR3 protein once. The data show 300,000 to 350,000 distinct CDR3 sequences, approximately 23% seen once. The receptor was derived from a male patient between 5 and 17 years old who had a stem cell transplant for acute lymphoblastic leukemia, so the T cells may come from the graft donor. V gene TRBV18 combines with J gene TRBJ2-7; 8 nucleotides line up with TRBD2. The sequencing here drew on PBMCs, mostly from graft donor cells, taken 180 days after TCRalphabeta/CD19-depleted stem cell transplant. The CDR3, as DNA: TGTGCCAGCTCACCCCAGCGGGAGCCCTTGGGGTGCGAGCAGTACTTC. It translates to CASSPQREPLGCEQYF.